This T cell receptor (beta chain) was captured by sequencing in a study of neurological immune-mediated disorders. Broader study findings: There were no CDR3 amino acid sequences shared by expanded clones across subjects, a result suggesting private repertoires in all groups. HTLV-1-associated myelopathy led in TCR clonal expansion, while multiple sclerosis ranked lowest, below healthy controls. There was no clinical or MRI feature that was associated with the multiple sclerosis repertoire cluster.

Germline lookup yields CDR1 SQVTM and CDR2 ANQGSEA. The CDR3 has 14 amino acids. J was trimmed by 2 bases and V by 4 bases; bases with no gene match: 5. The output of every sequencing run, over 160 million TCR-beta sequences, came from 15-18 subjects. TCRdb used MiXCR to reprocess the 5' RACE reads, holding one entry per CDR3 protein. The sample contains approximately 70,000 distinct CDR3 sequences, 4.8% of which appear only once. About this clonotype itself: As yet, its antigen is unknown.

The rearrangement uses TRBV29-1 and TRBJ2-3, with 8 nucleotides matching TRBD2. Material: PBMCs. The sequence was collected from a woman in her 70s with multiple sclerosis. CDR3 sequence (DNA): TGCAGCGTTGTATTAGCGGGATTCACAGATACGCAGTATTTT. Protein sequence: CSVVLAGFTDTQYF.